The source of this T cell receptor beta chain is a study of cytomegalovirus exposure and HLA in healthy donors. Whole-study context: An earlier analysis found some 100 million unique TCR beta sequences from 150 million to 200 million T cells.

This clone was detected only once. As yet, its antigen is unknown. CDR1 is SGHTA and CDR2 is FQGTGA in the germline V gene. CDR3 length: 15 amino acids. V was pared by 2 bases and J by 6 bases, with 8 bases of the junction left unmatched. Both 60 Vbeta primers and 13 Jbeta primers went into the PCR. Clones were sequenced by immunoSEQ multiplex PCR, and TCRdb holds only the in-frame ones, with some missing. The sample yields 150,000 to 200,000 clones, about four fifths seen once. General study findings and limits: Reportedly, HLA-A and HLA-B alleles of most subjects were accurately predicted from TCR beta. More clonal expansion characterized HLA-associated TCR beta chains than equally common others in a later analysis. CMV antigen specificity of three CMV-associated chains was confirmed in vitro.

The sequence derives from a man aged 50 to 60 in good health and CMV-seropositive. The sequenced sample was PBMCs. The V and J genes are TRBV7-3 and TRBJ2-3, with 7 bases matching TRBD2. CDR3 amino acids: CASSLGSGEWDTQYF. The CDR3 DNA is TGTGCCAGCAGCTTAGGGAGCGGGGAGTGGGATACGCAGTATTTT.